Below are 28 T cell receptor beta chains sequenced from a single sample in a study of CD8 T cells in Susac syndrome. Reverse transcription of roughly 0.5 to 1 ug RNA was carried out with random hexamers. TCRdb re-called the immunoSEQ multiplex PCR reads with MiXCR, one entry per CDR3 protein. This table has over 100,000 distinct CDR3 sequences, about 95% appearing once. Sequenced: CD4+ T cells from PBMCs. The receptor source for this set is a human donor in good health.

The V and J genes are TRBV18 and TRBJ2-6, with D unclear. The CDR3 extends over 15 amino acids. Trimming removed 3 bases from V and 0 bases from J, with 6 bases in between. Germline CDR1 and CDR2: KGHSH and LQKENI. In DNA form, the CDR3 reads TGTGCCAGCTCACCCCAAGGCTCTGGGGCCAACGTCCTGACTTTC. Protein sequence: CASSPQGSGANVLTF.

The chain uses TRBV3-1 and TRBJ2-7, with 8 bases fitting TRBD1. The CDR3 runs to 15 residues. V trimming: 4 bases; J trimming: 7 bases; junction bases outside the gene matches: 12. CDR1 is LGHDT and CDR2 is YNNKEL in the germline V gene (reference sequence). As DNA, the CDR3 is TGTGCCAGCAGCCCACCCAGGGGGCGGCCGGGTGAGCAGTACTTC. Translation: CASSPPRGRPGEQYF.

This chain uses TRBV20-1 with TRBJ2-1, with D tentatively TRBD2 (5 bases). The germline gives CDR1 DFQATT, CDR2 SNEGSKA (reference sequence). The CDR3 extends over 14 amino acids. V was shortened by 0 bases and J by 7 bases, with 13 bases between the two germline ends. CDR3 protein: CSARDRELGNEQFF. The CDR3 nucleotides read TGCAGTGCTAGAGATAGGGAGCTAGGGAATGAGCAGTTCTTC.

This sequence joins TRBV11-3 and TRBJ2-1, with D perhaps matching TRBD2 (5 bases). Trimming shortened V by 4 bases and J by 4 bases, and 23 bases separated the two germline ends. CDR3 size: 18 residues. Per the germline V gene, CDR1 is SGHNT and CDR2 is YENEEA. The CDR3 DNA follows: TGTGCCAGCAGCTCCCGGGGAACATACAGCGGAAATTACAATGAGCAGTTCTTC. It codes for CASSSRGTYSGNYNEQFF. Supplemented by reference TRBV11-3 and TRBJ2-1, the full variable domain reads EAGVVQSPRYKIIEKKQPVAFWCNPISGHNTLYWYLQNLGQGPELLIRYENEEAVDDSQLPKDRFSAERLKGVDSTLKIQPAELGDSAVYLCASSSRGTYSGNYNEQFFGPGTRLTVL.

This chain connects TRBV5-1 to TRBJ2-5; D is perhaps TRBD2 (6 bases). CDR3 length equals 13 residues. CDR1 and CDR2 from the germline V gene are SGHRS and YFSETQ. V dropped 7 bases and J dropped 5 bases, with 15 bases sitting between them. The CDR3 here is CASGPGVLETQYF. The CDR3 nucleotides read TGCGCCAGCGGCCCGGGAGTCTTGGAGACCCAGTACTTC.

The chain couples TRBV5-1 to TRBJ2-7, with a tentative D call TRBD2 (6 bases). V lost 3 bases, J lost 4 bases, and 17 bases lay in between. The CDR3 contains 15 residues. CDR1 SGHRS and CDR2 YFSETQ come from the germline V gene. The chain's CDR3 is CASSSGGTGPYEQYF. In nucleotides, the CDR3 is TGCGCCAGCAGCTCAGGCGGGACCGGCCCATACGAGCAGTACTTC.

This chain connects TRBV5-1 to TRBJ1-1, with D possibly TRBD1 on 5 matching bases. The V gene's germline CDR1 is SGHRS and CDR2 YFSETQ. Deletions cut 4 bases from V and 8 bases from J, with 24 bases between. This CDR3 has 16 residues. The CDR3: CASSQDVGGPAGEAFF. DNA of the CDR3: TGCGCCAGCAGCCAGGATGTTGGGGGTCCCGCCGGGGAAGCTTTCTTT.

The chain uses TRBV19 and TRBJ2-7; TRBD1 aligns across 7 bases. CDR3 size: 14 residues. Germline CDR1 and CDR2: LNHDA and SQIVND (reference sequence). The junction had 7 bases not matched to a gene; V was cut back by 6 bases and J by 2 bases. This chain's CDR3 is CASRNRGTTYEQYF. CDR3 in DNA: TGTGCCAGTAGAAACAGGGGCACTACCTACGAGCAGTACTTC.

The chain employs TRBV4-3 and TRBJ2-3, with a possible D match to TRBD2 (6 bases). Per germline, CDR1 LGHNA and CDR2 YSLEER. V lost 4 bases and J 6 bases, leaving 17 bases between the germline ends. This CDR3 has 15 amino acids. The CDR3 is CASSLQTSPGDTQYF. DNA of the CDR3: TGCGCCAGCAGCCTCCAGACTAGTCCGGGGGATACGCAGTATTTT.

This chain joins TRBV9 and TRBJ2-1; D is unresolved. V lost 2 bases and J 0 bases, leaving 9 bases between the germline ends. The CDR3 is 15 amino acids. Germline values: CDR1 SGDLS, CDR2 YYNGEE. The DNA for the CDR3 is TGTGCCAGCAGCGTTGGTTTAGGCTCCTACAATGAGCAGTTCTTC. Amino acids: CASSVGLGSYNEQFF. The whole variable domain, remainder taken from reference TRBV9 and TRBJ2-1, is DSGVTQTPKHLITATGQRVTLRCSPRSGDLSVYWYQQSLDQGLQFLIQYYNGEERAKGNILERFSAQQFPDLHSELNLSSLELGDSALYFCASSVGLGSYNEQFFGPGTRLTVL.

This chain connects TRBV6-1 to TRBJ1-2; TRBD1 aligns across 12 bases. From germline, CDR1 is MNHNS and CDR2 SASEGT. This CDR3 contains 14 residues. V shed 8 bases, J shed 5 bases, and the junction held 6 bases outside the gene matches. The CDR3 loop is CASQPGQGAYGYTF. CDR3 sequence (DNA): TGTGCCAGCCAACCGGGACAGGGGGCTTATGGCTACACCTTC.

V and J are TRBV7-2 and TRBJ1-2; D gene ambiguous. This CDR3 is built from 15 residues. Trimming removed 1 base at V and 0 bases at J, with 9 bases between. Germline V gene lookup returns CDR1 SGHTA and CDR2 FQGNSA. The CDR3 DNA is TGTGCCAGCAGCTTAGTCGGGCCGTCTAACTATGGCTACACCTTC. Translating gives CASSLVGPSNYGYTF.

The rearrangement links TRBV9 to TRBJ1-4, with D possibly being TRBD1 (6 bases). V lost 0 bases and J 3 bases, leaving 12 bases between the germline ends. This CDR3 has 16 residues. Germline CDR1 and CDR2: SGDLS and YYNGEE. This chain's CDR3 is CASSVGGLSSNEKLFF. In DNA form, the CDR3 reads TGTGCCAGCAGCGTAGGGGGGCTTAGTTCTAATGAAAAACTGTTTTTT.

V and J are TRBV30 and TRBJ2-2; D may be TRBD2 (6 bases). V was cut by 0 bases and J by 5 bases, with 13 bases left in between. Germline values: CDR1 GTSNPN, CDR2 SVGIG (reference sequence). CDR3 length equals 15 residues. The chain's CDR3 is CAWSVNRGLTGELFF. Written as DNA, the CDR3 is TGTGCCTGGAGTGTAAATCGGGGGTTAACCGGGGAGCTGTTTTTT.

V and J are TRBV3-1 and TRBJ2-7; 9 bases are shared with TRBD2. Germline CDR1 is LGHDT and CDR2 is YNNKEL (reference sequence). CDR3 size: 17 residues. V lost 1 base, J lost 3 bases, and 10 bases stayed unmatched. The CDR3 loop is CASSQVKGLAGYYEQYF. DNA for the CDR3: TGTGCCAGCAGCCAAGTCAAAGGCCTAGCGGGATACTACGAGCAGTACTTC.

This clonotype was counted a single time. The CDR3 region has the DNA TGCAGTGCTCCCCCGGGGGGAGAGGGGTCCTACAATGAGCAGTTCTTC. It is translated as CSAPPGGEGSYNEQFF. The chain is built from TRBV20-1 and TRBJ2-1; 7 bases map to TRBD2. From germline, CDR1 is DFQATT and CDR2 SNEGSKA (reference sequence). V gave up 5 bases and J gave up 1 base; unmatched junction bases: 11. This CDR3 region has 16 residues.

The V and J genes are TRBV7-9 and TRBJ2-3; 7 bases fit TRBD1. The CDR3 length is 15 residues. Germline values: CDR1 SEHNR, CDR2 FQNEAQ (reference sequence). V was pared by 6 bases and J by 2 bases, with 8 bases of the junction left unmatched. Here the CDR3 reads CASSPGTASTDTQYF. In nucleotides, the CDR3 is TGTGCCAGCAGTCCCGGGACAGCGTCCACAGATACGCAGTATTTT.

This chain uses TRBV29-1 with TRBJ2-1, with 13 bases fitting TRBD2. Germline V lookup: CDR1 SQVTM, CDR2 ANQGSEA. J lost 7 bases, V lost 5 bases, and 11 bases had no gene match. The CDR3 sequence is 16 residues long. In DNA, the CDR3 is TGCAGCGTTCGTCGACTAGCGGGGGGATATGGAAATGAGCAGTTCTTC. The encoded protein is CSVRRLAGGYGNEQFF.

CDR3 DNA sequence: TGCGCCAGCAGCTTGGGGGTCACCACAGATACGCAGTATTTT. It translates to CASSLGVTTDTQYF. The chain has TRBV5-1 and TRBJ2-3; D is unresolved. Trimming pared 0 bases from V and 2 bases from J, leaving 7 bases between. Germline V lookup: CDR1 SGHRS, CDR2 YFSETQ. The CDR3 has 14 residues.

CDR3 protein: CASSSSGTGTDTQYF. CDR3 sequence (DNA): TGTGCCAGCAGCTCAAGCGGGACTGGCACAGATACGCAGTATTTT. This chain connects TRBV28 to TRBJ2-3; 7 bases fit TRBD2. CDR3 length: 15 amino acids. V dropped 6 bases and J dropped 1; count of bases not matched to a gene: 7. Germline V gives CDR1 MDHEN, CDR2 SYDVKM.

The CDR3 nucleotides read TGCGCCAGCAGCTTGGGGGCGGTTAGCGACGAGCAGTACTTC. Its translation: CASSLGAVSDEQYF. The chain links TRBV5-1 to TRBJ2-7, with D possibly TRBD2 on 5 matching bases. The CDR3 has 14 amino acids. Between the trimmed V and J ends, which lost 0 bases and 5 bases, there was a span of 12 bases. The germline gives CDR1 SGHRS, CDR2 YFSETQ.

This chain links TRBV27 with TRBJ2-2, with unresolved D. Between the trimmed V and J ends, which lost 8 bases and 6 bases, there was a span of 7 bases. This CDR3 is built from 11 residues. Germline lookup yields CDR1 MNHEY and CDR2 SMNVEV (reference sequence). Written as DNA, the CDR3 is TGTGCCAGCCGGCGGTCCGGGGAGCTGTTTTTT. It codes for CASRRSGELFF.

The chain couples TRBV28 to TRBJ2-2; 7 nucleotides match TRBD1. V dropped 2 bases and J dropped 6; count of bases not matched to a gene: 3. The CDR3 extends over 14 amino acids. Germline CDR1 is MDHEN and CDR2 is SYDVKM. In nucleotides, the CDR3 is TGTGCCAGCAGTTTAGTAGGACAGGCCGGGGAGCTGTTTTTT. Translation gives CASSLVGQAGELFF.

This clonotype was detected only once. This rearrangement joins TRBV4-3 to TRBJ2-1, with 11 nucleotides matching TRBD2. The CDR3 consists of 20 residues. Germline lookup yields CDR1 LGHNA and CDR2 YSLEER. After removal of 0 bases from V and 0 bases from J, the junction contained 10 bases not matched to a gene. CDR3: CASSQDTSGSLPSSYNEQFF. The CDR3 DNA sequence: TGCGCCAGCAGCCAAGATACTAGCGGGAGTCTACCGAGCTCCTACAATGAGCAGTTCTTC.

V is TRBV29-1 and J is TRBJ2-2; maybe TRBD2 (6 bases). Trimming stripped 3 bases from V and 4 bases from J, with 9 bases between. Germline V lookup: CDR1 SQVTM, CDR2 ANQGSEA. This CDR3 spans 13 amino acids. CDR3 protein: CSVDGGFTGELFF. CDR3 bases: TGCAGCGTTGACGGAGGGTTCACCGGGGAGCTGTTTTTT.

The gene calls are TRBV7-9 and TRBJ1-2; D is possibly TRBD1 (6 bases). This CDR3 region has 14 residues. Germline V gene data show CDR1 as SEHNR and CDR2 as FQNEAQ (reference sequence). Trimming pared 7 bases from V and 0 bases from J, leaving 12 bases between. CDR3 in amino acids: CASTPRGPNYGYTF. The CDR3 nucleotides read TGTGCCAGCACCCCCAGGGGCCCTAACTATGGCTACACCTTC. Drawing the rest from reference TRBV7-9 and TRBJ1-2, the complete variable domain is DTGVSQNPRHKITKRGQNVTFRCDPISEHNRLYWYRQTLGQGPEFLTYFQNEAQLEKSRLLSDRFSAERPKGSFSTLEIQRTEQGDSAMYLCASTPRGPNYGYTFGSGTRLTVV.

The V gene is TRBV12-3 or TRBV12-4, the J gene TRBJ2-6; D not certain. The CDR3 loop spans 16 amino acids. V was clipped by 6 bases and J by 4 bases, with 16 bases between them. The CDR3 region is CASSDGPLGGANVLTF. Written as DNA, the CDR3 is TGTGCCAGCAGCGATGGGCCCTTAGGAGGGGCCAACGTCCTGACTTTC.

The chain carries TRBV30 and TRBJ2-5; TRBD2 agrees at 12 bases. CDR3 length: 16 residues. Germline V lookup: CDR1 GTSNPN, CDR2 SVGIG (reference sequence). The V and J ends lost 0 bases and 4 bases, in that order; junction bases with no gene match: 6. The CDR3 region has the DNA TGTGCCTGGAGTGTACTGTCTAGCGGGGGGGGAGAGACCCAGTACTTC. It codes for CAWSVLSSGGGETQYF.